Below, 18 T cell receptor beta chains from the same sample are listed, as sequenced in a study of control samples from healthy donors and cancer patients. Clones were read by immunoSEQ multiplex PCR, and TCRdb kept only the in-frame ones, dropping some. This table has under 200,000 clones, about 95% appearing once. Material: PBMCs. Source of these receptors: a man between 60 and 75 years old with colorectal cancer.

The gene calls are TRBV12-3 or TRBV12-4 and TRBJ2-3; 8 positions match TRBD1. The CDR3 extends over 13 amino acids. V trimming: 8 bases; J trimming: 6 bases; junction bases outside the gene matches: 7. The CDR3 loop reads CASGQGGKDTQYF. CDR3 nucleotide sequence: TGTGCCAGCGGACAGGGTGGGAAGGATACGCAGTATTTT.

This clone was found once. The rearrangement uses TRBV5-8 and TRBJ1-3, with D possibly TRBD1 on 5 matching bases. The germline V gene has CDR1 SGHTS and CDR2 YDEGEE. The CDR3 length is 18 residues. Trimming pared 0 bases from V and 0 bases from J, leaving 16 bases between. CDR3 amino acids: CASSLEGTAGNSGNTIYF. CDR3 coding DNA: TGTGCCAGCAGCTTGGAGGGGACGGCGGGCAACTCTGGAAACACCATATATTTT.

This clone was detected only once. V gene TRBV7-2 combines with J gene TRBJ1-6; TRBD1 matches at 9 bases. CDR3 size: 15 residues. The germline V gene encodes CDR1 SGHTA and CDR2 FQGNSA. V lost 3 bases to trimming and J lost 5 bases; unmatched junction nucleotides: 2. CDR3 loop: CASSFRDRDNSPLHF. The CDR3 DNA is TGTGCCAGCAGCTTCCGGGACAGGGATAATTCACCCCTCCACTTT.

The CDR3 here is CASSFGQGAGELFF. The CDR3 region has the DNA TGTGCCAGCAGCTTCGGACAGGGGGCCGGGGAGCTGTTTTTT. V is TRBV5-5 and J is TRBJ2-2, with 10 bases lining up with TRBD1. CDR3 length: 14 amino acids. Germline CDR1 SGHKS, CDR2 YYEKEE (reference sequence). V was clipped by 2 bases and J by 6 bases; unmatched bases: 1.

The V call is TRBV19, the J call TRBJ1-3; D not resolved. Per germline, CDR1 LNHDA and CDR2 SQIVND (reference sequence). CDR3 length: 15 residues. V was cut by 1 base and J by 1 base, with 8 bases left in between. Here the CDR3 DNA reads TGTGCCAGTAGTATAGCAGCTGGATCTGGAAACACCATATATTTT. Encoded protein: CASSIAAGSGNTIYF.

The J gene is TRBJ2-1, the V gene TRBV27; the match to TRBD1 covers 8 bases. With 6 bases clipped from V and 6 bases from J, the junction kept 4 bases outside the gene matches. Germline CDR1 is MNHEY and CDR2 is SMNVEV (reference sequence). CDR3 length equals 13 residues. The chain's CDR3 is CASRWTGTNEQFF. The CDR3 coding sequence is TGTGCCAGCAGATGGACAGGGACCAATGAGCAGTTCTTC.

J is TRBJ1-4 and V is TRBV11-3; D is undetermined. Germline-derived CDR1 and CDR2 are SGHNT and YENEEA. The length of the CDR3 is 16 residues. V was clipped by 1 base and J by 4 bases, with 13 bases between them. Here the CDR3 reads CASSLGGEQYNEKLFF. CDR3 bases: TGTGCCAGCAGCTTAGGAGGAGAGCAGTATAATGAAAAACTGTTTTTT.

The CDR3 DNA reads TGTGCCAGCAGTCCTATCGTTACTAGCGGGGGAGAGACCCAGTACTTC. Its translation is CASSPIVTSGGETQYF. V and J are TRBV7-9 and TRBJ2-5, with 11 bases aligning to TRBD2. Trimming cost V 6 bases and J 4 bases; bases outside gene matches: 10. The CDR3 is 16 residues long. From germline, CDR1 is SEHNR and CDR2 FQNEAQ (reference sequence).

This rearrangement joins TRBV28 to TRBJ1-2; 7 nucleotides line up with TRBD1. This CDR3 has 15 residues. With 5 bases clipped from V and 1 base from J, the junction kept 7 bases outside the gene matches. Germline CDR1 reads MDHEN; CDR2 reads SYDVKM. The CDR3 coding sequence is TGTGCCAGCAGTCCGCGGGACAGCCTTAACTATGGCTACACCTTC. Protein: CASSPRDSLNYGYTF.

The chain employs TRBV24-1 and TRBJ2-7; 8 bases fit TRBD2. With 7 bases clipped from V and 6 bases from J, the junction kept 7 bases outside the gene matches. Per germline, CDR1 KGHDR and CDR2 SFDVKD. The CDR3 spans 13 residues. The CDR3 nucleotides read TGTGCCACCAGCCGGGGGGGCGGTTTCGAGCAGTACTTC. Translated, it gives CATSRGGGFEQYF.

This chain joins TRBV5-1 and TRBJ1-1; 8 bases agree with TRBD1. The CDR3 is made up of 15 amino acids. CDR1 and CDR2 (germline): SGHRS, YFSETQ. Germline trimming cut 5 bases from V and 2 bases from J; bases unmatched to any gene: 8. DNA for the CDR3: TGCGCCAGCAGTCCGCAGGGGGCGCAAAACACTGAAGCTTTCTTT. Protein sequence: CASSPQGAQNTEAFF.

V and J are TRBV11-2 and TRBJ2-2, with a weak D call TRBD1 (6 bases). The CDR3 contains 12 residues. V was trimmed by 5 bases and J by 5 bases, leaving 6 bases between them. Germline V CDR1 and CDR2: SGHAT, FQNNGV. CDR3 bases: TGTGCCAGCAGCAGGGGGACCGGGGAGCTGTTTTTT. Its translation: CASSRGTGELFF.

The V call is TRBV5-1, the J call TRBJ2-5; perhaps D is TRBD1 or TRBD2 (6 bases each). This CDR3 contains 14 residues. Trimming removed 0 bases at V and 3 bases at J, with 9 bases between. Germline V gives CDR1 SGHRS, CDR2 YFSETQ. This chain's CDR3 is CASSLGRGKETQYF. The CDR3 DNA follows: TGCGCCAGCAGCTTGGGGAGGGGGAAAGAGACCCAGTACTTC. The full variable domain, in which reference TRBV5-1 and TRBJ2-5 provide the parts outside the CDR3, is KAGVTQTPRYLIKTRGQQVTLSCSPISGHRSVSWYQQTPGQGLQFLFEYFSETQRNKGNFPGRFSGRQFSNSRSEMNVSTLELGDSALYLCASSLGRGKETQYFGPGTRLLVL.

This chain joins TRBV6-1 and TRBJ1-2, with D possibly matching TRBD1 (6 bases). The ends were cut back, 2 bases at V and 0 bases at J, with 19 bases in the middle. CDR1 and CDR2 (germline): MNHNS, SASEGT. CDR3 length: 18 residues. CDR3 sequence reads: CASSESGQRRPPNYGYTF. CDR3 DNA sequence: TGTGCCAGCAGTGAAAGTGGACAGCGACGACCGCCTAACTATGGCTACACCTTC.

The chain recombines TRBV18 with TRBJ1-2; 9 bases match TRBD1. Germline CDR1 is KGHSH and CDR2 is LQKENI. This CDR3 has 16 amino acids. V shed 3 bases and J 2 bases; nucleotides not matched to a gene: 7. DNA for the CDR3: TGTGCCAGCTCACCCAATACAGGGGGCGCCAACTATGGCTACACCTTC. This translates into CASSPNTGGANYGYTF.

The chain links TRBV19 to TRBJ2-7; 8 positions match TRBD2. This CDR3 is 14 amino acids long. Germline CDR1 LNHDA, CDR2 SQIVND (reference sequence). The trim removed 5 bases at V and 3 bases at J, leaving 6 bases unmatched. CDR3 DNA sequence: TGTGCCAGTAGTCCCGGGGGGGGGCGCTACGAGCAGTACTTC. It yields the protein CASSPGGGRYEQYF.

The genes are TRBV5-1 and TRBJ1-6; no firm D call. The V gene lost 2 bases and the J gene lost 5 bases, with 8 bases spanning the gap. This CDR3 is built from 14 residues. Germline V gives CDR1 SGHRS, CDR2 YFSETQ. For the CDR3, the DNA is TGCGCCAGCAGCTTTTTAGGCCATAATTCACCCCTCCACTTT. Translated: CASSFLGHNSPLHF.

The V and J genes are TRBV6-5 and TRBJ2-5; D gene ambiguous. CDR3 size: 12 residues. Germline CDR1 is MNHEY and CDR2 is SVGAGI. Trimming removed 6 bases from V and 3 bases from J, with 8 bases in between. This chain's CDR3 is CASRQPKETQYF. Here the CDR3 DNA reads TGTGCCAGCAGACAACCTAAAGAGACCCAGTACTTC.